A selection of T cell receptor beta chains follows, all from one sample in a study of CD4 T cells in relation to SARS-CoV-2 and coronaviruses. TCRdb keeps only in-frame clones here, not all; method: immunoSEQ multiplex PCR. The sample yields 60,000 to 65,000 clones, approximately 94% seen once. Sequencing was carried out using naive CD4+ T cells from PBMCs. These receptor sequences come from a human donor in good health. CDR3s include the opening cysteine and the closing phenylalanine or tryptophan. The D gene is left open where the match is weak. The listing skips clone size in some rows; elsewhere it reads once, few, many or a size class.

CDR3: CASRREQGLGQPQHF
DNA: TGTGCCAGCAGAAGGGAACAGGGGCTCGGACAGCCCCAGCATTTT
V: TRBV2
size: -
J: TRBJ1-5
D: TRBD1

CDR3: CASSPGQAQGETQYF
DNA: TGTGCCAGCAGCCCGGGACAGGCACAAGGAGAGACCCAGTACTTC
V: TRBV5-4
size: once
J: TRBJ2-5
D: TRBD1

CDR3: CASSQDTLQGLGNQPQHF
DNA: TGTGCCAGCAGCCAAGATACATTGCAGGGGTTGGGCAATCAGCCCCAGCATTTT
V: TRBV3-1/TRBV3-2
size: -
J: TRBJ1-5
D: -

CDR3: CATSVGPQETQYF
DNA: TGTGCCACCAGTGTAGGGCCCCAAGAGACCCAGTACTTC
V: TRBV24-1
size: -
J: TRBJ2-5
D: -

CDR3: CASSQDGLGTYEQYF
DNA: TGTGCCAGCAGCCAAGACGGTTTGGGGACCTACGAGCAGTACTTC
V: TRBV3-1/TRBV3-2
size: once
J: TRBJ2-7
D: -

CDR3: CASSLGSYNSPLHF
DNA: TGTGCCAGCAGCTTAGGCTCCTATAATTCACCCCTCCACTTT
V: TRBV7-3
size: once
J: TRBJ1-6
D: -

CDR3: CASSTRTGGYNEQFF
DNA: TGTGCCAGCAGCACCAGGACAGGGGGCTACAATGAGCAGTTCTTC
V: TRBV7-9
size: once
J: TRBJ2-1
D: TRBD1

CDR3: CASNLAGGRNEQFF
DNA: TGTGCCAGCAATTTAGCGGGAGGTCGAAATGAGCAGTTCTTC
V: TRBV6-5
size: -
J: TRBJ2-1
D: TRBD2

CDR3: CASSLSGTGAYEQYF
DNA: TGTGCCAGCAGTTTATCCGGGACAGGGGCCTACGAGCAGTACTTC
V: TRBV28
size: -
J: TRBJ2-7
D: TRBD1

CDR3: CASTPRAQYEQYF
DNA: TGTGCCAGCACCCCCCGAGCCCAATACGAGCAGTACTTC
V: TRBV28
size: -
J: TRBJ2-7
D: -

CDR3: CSVESQGHYGYTF
DNA: TGCAGCGTTGAAAGTCAGGGGCACTATGGCTACACCTTC
V: TRBV29-1
size: -
J: TRBJ1-2
D: -

CDR3: CASSLGGGTRYEQYF
DNA: TGCGCCAGCAGCTTGGGAGGGGGAACTCGCTACGAGCAGTACTTC
V: TRBV5-1
size: -
J: TRBJ2-7
D: -

CDR3: CASSLVGSHEQFF
DNA: TGTGCCAGCAGCTTGGTGGGGAGCCATGAGCAGTTCTTC
V: TRBV5-4
size: -
J: TRBJ2-1
D: -

CDR3: CASSSPGGTLKIKQFF
DNA: TGTGCCAGCAGCTCTCCCGGGGGGACACTAAAGATTAAGCAGTTCTTC
V: TRBV5-8
size: -
J: TRBJ2-1
D: -

CDR3: CASSLQGRAGELFF
DNA: TGCGCCAGCAGCTTACAGGGTCGAGCCGGGGAGCTGTTTTTT
V: TRBV5-1
size: few
J: TRBJ2-2
D: -

CDR3: CASSDGTGKNEQYF
DNA: TGTGCCAGCTCGGACGGGACAGGGAAAAACGAGCAGTACTTC
V: TRBV6-5
size: -
J: TRBJ2-7
D: TRBD1

CDR3: CASSLPQSPLHF
DNA: TGTGCCAGCAGCTTACCCCAGTCACCCCTCCACTTT
V: TRBV11-2
size: few
J: TRBJ1-6
D: -

CDR3: CASSWGQGANYGYTF
DNA: TGTGCCAGCAGTTGGGGACAGGGGGCAAATTATGGCTACACCTTC
V: TRBV28
size: -
J: TRBJ1-2
D: TRBD1

CDR3: CASRHGPPTGANVLTF
DNA: TGTGCCAGCAGACACGGACCCCCCACTGGGGCCAACGTCCTGACTTTC
V: TRBV27
size: once
J: TRBJ2-6
D: -

CDR3: CASSSGLERYEQYF
DNA: TGTGCCAGCAGCTCCGGTCTAGAACGCTACGAGCAGTACTTC
V: TRBV11-2
size: -
J: TRBJ2-7
D: -

CDR3: CASSQAPGLADHEQFF
DNA: TGTGCCAGCAGCCAGGCTCCGGGACTAGCGGACCATGAGCAGTTCTTC
V: TRBV4-2
size: -
J: TRBJ2-1
D: TRBD2

CDR3: CASSMDRGGEQYF
DNA: TGTGCCAGTAGTATGGACCGCGGAGGTGAGCAGTACTTC
V: TRBV19
size: -
J: TRBJ2-7
D: -

CDR3: CASKPTQNTEAFF
DNA: TGTGCCAGCAAGCCAACCCAGAACACTGAAGCTTTCTTT
V: TRBV28
size: once
J: TRBJ1-1
D: -

CDR3: CASSLEGGSYNEQFF
DNA: TGCGCCAGCAGCTTGGAGGGGGGCTCCTACAATGAGCAGTTCTTC
V: TRBV5-1
size: -
J: TRBJ2-1
D: -

CDR3: CASQGAYEQYF
DNA: TGTGCCAGCCAGGGGGCTTACGAGCAGTACTTC
V: TRBV6-6
size: -
J: TRBJ2-7
D: TRBD1

CDR3: CASSLGLGHDEQYF
DNA: TGTGCCAGCAGCCTAGGACTAGGCCACGACGAGCAGTACTTC
V: TRBV4-2
size: -
J: TRBJ2-7
D: TRBD2

CDR3: CASTAETGAYYGYTF
DNA: TGCGCCAGCACCGCCGAGACAGGAGCTTATTATGGCTACACCTTC
V: TRBV5-1
size: -
J: TRBJ1-2
D: -

CDR3: CASSQSSGANVLTF
DNA: TGTGCCAGCAGTCAAAGCTCTGGGGCCAACGTCCTGACTTTC
V: TRBV27
size: -
J: TRBJ2-6
D: -

CDR3: CACWVQGAGGYTF
DNA: TGTGCCTGTTGGGTTCAGGGAGCGGGTGGCTACACCTTC
V: TRBV28
size: -
J: TRBJ1-2
D: -

CDR3: CASSMARSYEQYF
DNA: TGTGCCAGTAGTATGGCTAGATCCTACGAGCAGTACTTC
V: TRBV19
size: -
J: TRBJ2-7
D: -

CDR3: CASSLEGNGRVLHF
DNA: TGTGCCAGCAGCTTAGAGGGAAACGGACGGGTCCTCCACTTT
V: TRBV7-3
size: -
J: TRBJ1-6
D: -

CDR3: CASSGDRVTDTQYF
DNA: TGTGCCAGCAGTGGGGACAGGGTAACGGATACGCAGTATTTT
V: TRBV28
size: -
J: TRBJ2-3
D: TRBD1

CDR3: CASSFDRGRRGNTIYF
DNA: TGTGCCAGCAGTTTTGACAGGGGGCGGCGTGGAAACACCATATATTTT
V: TRBV28
size: -
J: TRBJ1-3
D: TRBD1

CDR3: CASSPGLGGGNEQFF
DNA: TGTGCCAGCTCACCGGGACTAGGCGGGGGGAATGAGCAGTTCTTC
V: TRBV18
size: -
J: TRBJ2-1
D: TRBD2

CDR3: CASRKTTEGTDTQYF
DNA: TGTGCCAGCCGGAAGACTACCGAGGGGACGGATACGCAGTATTTT
V: TRBV5-4
size: -
J: TRBJ2-3
D: -

CDR3: CATSRDTRLAGNYEQYF
DNA: TGTGCCACCAGCAGAGATACACGGCTAGCGGGGAACTACGAGCAGTACTTC
V: TRBV15
size: -
J: TRBJ2-7
D: TRBD2

CDR3: CSARDSGNF
DNA: TGCAGTGCTAGGGACAGCGGGAACTTC
V: TRBV20-1
size: few
J: TRBJ2-7
D: -

CDR3: CASSTARTTGELFF
DNA: TGTGCCAGCAGCACGGCGCGGACCACCGGGGAGCTGTTTTTT
V: TRBV7-2
size: -
J: TRBJ2-2
D: -

CDR3: CASSYGQGTYEQYF
DNA: TGTGCCAGCAGTTACGGGCAGGGCACCTACGAGCAGTACTTC
V: TRBV6-5
size: -
J: TRBJ2-7
D: -

CDR3: CASRQNWYEQYF
DNA: TGTGCCAGCAGACAAAACTGGTACGAGCAGTACTTC
V: TRBV6-6
size: -
J: TRBJ2-7
D: -

CDR3: CASSEGYGYTF
DNA: TGTGCCAGCAGTGAGGGGTATGGCTACACCTTC
V: TRBV2
size: few
J: TRBJ1-2
D: -

CDR3: CSARITDTQYF
DNA: TGCAGTGCTAGGATCACAGATACGCAGTATTTT
V: TRBV20-1
size: -
J: TRBJ2-3
D: -

CDR3: CASSLDRGQETQYF
DNA: TGCGCCAGCAGCTTGGACCGGGGCCAAGAGACCCAGTACTTC
V: TRBV5-1
size: -
J: TRBJ2-5
D: -

CDR3: CASSIDGTVYGYTF
DNA: TGTGCCAGCAGCATAGACGGGACAGTCTATGGCTACACCTTC
V: TRBV7-9
size: -
J: TRBJ1-2
D: TRBD1

CDR3: CASSTPSRAEGSNQPQHF
DNA: TGTGCCAGTAGTACCCCATCGAGGGCCGAAGGTAGCAATCAGCCCCAGCATTTT
V: TRBV19
size: -
J: TRBJ1-5
D: -

CDR3: CASSSLMRSHGYTF
DNA: TGTGCCAGCAGCTCTCTTATGCGGTCCCATGGCTACACCTTC
V: TRBV11-2
size: -
J: TRBJ1-2
D: -

CDR3: CASRPTGLDEQFF
DNA: TGTGCCAGCAGACCAACAGGGCTGGATGAGCAGTTCTTC
V: TRBV12-3/TRBV12-4
size: -
J: TRBJ2-1
D: -

CDR3: CASSTNSPTGEQYF
DNA: TGTGCCAGCAGTACTAACTCGCCCACGGGCGAGCAGTACTTC
V: TRBV6-5
size: -
J: TRBJ2-7
D: -

CDR3: CASSSSLAPRYNEQFF
DNA: TGTGCCAGCAGTTCCTCCTTAGCGCCGAGGTACAATGAGCAGTTCTTC
V: TRBV6-5
size: -
J: TRBJ2-1
D: -

CDR3: CAWSRTALGNNF
DNA: TGTGCCTGGAGTAGGACGGCCCTGGGTAATAATTTT
V: TRBV30
size: -
J: TRBJ2-3
D: -

CDR3: CARPEQMNTEAFF
DNA: TGCGCCAGGCCGGAACAGATGAACACTGAAGCTTTCTTT
V: TRBV5-1
size: -
J: TRBJ1-1
D: -

CDR3: CASSIFRDRVNDEQYF
DNA: TGTGCCAGTAGTATCTTCCGGGACAGGGTAAACGACGAGCAGTACTTC
V: TRBV19
size: -
J: TRBJ2-7
D: TRBD1